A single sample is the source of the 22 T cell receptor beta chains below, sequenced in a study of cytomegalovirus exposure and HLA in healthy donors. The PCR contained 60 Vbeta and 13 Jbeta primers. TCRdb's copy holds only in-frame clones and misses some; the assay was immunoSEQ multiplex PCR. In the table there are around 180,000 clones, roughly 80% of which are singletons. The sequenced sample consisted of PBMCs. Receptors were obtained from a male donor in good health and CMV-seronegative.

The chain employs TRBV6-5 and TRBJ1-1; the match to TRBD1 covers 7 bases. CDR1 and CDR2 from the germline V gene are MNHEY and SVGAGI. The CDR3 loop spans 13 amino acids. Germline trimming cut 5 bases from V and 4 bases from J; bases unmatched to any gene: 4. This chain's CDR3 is CASSIQGSTEAFF. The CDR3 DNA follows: TGTGCCAGCAGTATACAGGGGTCCACTGAAGCTTTCTTT.

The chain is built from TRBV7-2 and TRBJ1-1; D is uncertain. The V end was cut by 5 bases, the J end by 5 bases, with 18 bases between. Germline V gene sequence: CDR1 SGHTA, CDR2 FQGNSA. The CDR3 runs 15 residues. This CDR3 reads CASSPAIGGRTEAFF. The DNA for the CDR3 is TGTGCCAGCAGCCCAGCTATAGGAGGGCGGACTGAAGCTTTCTTT.

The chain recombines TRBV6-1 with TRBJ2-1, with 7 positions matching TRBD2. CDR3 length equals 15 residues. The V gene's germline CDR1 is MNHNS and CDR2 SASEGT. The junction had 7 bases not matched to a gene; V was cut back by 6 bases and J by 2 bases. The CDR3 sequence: CASSQWDYAYNEQFF. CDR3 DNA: TGTGCCAGCAGCCAATGGGACTACGCCTACAATGAGCAGTTCTTC.

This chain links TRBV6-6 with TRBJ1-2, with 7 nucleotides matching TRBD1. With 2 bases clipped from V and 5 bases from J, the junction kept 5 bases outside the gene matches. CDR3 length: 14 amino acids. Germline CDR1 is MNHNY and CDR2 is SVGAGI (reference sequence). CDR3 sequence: CASSYPEGAYGYTF. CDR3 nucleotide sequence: TGTGCCAGCAGTTACCCAGAGGGGGCGTATGGCTACACCTTC.

The CDR3, as DNA: TGCAGCGTTGTAAAGGGGACAGGGAACACCGGGGAGCTGTTTTTT. This codes for CSVVKGTGNTGELFF. The chain is built from TRBV29-1 and TRBJ2-2; 8 bases align to TRBD1. V lost 4 bases and J lost 1; bases outside the gene matches: 5. This CDR3 has 15 residues. Looked up from germline, CDR1 is SQVTM and CDR2 is ANQGSEA.

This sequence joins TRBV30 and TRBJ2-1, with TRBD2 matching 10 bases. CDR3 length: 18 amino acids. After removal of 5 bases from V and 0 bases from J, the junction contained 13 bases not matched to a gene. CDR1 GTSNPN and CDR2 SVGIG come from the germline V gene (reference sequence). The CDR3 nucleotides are TGTGCCTGGTCACGAATTCGGACTAGCGGTTACTCCTACAATGAGCAGTTCTTC. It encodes CAWSRIRTSGYSYNEQFF.

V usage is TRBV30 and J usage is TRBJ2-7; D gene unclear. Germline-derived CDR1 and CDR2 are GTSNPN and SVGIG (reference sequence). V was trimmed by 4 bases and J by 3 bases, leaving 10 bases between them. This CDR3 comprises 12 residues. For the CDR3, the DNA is TGTGCCTGGAATCCCGGCGGCTACGAGCAGTACTTC. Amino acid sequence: CAWNPGGYEQYF.

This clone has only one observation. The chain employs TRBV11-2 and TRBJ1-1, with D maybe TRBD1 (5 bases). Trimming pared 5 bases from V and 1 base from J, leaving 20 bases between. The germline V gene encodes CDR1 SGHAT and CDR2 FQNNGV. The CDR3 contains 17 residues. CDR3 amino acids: CASSLLTSGHWNTEAFF. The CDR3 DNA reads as TGTGCCAGCAGCCTTCTAACTTCCGGACACTGGAACACTGAAGCTTTCTTT.

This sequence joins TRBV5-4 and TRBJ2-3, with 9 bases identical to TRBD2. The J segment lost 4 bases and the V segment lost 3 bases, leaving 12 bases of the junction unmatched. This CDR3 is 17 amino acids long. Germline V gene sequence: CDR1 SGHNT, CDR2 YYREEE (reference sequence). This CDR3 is CASSSERRLAGPDTQYF. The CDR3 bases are TGTGCCAGCAGCTCCGAAAGACGGCTAGCGGGGCCAGATACGCAGTATTTT.

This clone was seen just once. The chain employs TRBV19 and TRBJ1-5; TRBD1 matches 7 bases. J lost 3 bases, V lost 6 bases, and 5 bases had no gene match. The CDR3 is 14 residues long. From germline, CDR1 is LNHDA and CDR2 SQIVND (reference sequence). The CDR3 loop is CASRRGQNNQPQHF. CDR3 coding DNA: TGTGCCAGTAGGAGGGGACAGAACAATCAGCCCCAGCATTTT. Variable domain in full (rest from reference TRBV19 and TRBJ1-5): DGGITQSPKYLFRKEGQNVTLSCEQNLNHDAMYWYRQDPGQGLRLIYYSQIVNDFQKGDIAEGYSVSREKKESFPLTVTSAQKNPTAFYLCASRRGQNNQPQHFGDGTRLSIL.

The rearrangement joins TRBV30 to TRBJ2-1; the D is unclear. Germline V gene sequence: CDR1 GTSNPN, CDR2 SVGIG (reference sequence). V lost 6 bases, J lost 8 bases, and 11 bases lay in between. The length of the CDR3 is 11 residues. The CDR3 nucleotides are TGTGCCTGTCGGAGTTCAGATGAGCAGTTCTTC. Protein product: CACRSSDEQFF.

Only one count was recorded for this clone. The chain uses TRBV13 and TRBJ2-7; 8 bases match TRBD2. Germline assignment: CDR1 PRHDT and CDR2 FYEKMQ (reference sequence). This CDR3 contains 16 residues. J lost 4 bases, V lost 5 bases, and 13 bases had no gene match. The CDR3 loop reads CASSPQGTSGGYEQYF. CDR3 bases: TGTGCCAGCAGCCCACAAGGTACTAGCGGAGGATACGAGCAGTACTTC.

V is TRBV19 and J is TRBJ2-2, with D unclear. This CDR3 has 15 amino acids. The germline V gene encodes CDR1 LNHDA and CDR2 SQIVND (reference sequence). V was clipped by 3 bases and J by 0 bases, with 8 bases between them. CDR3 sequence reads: CASSMMVANTGELFF. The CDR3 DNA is TGTGCCAGTAGTATGATGGTAGCGAACACCGGGGAGCTGTTTTTT. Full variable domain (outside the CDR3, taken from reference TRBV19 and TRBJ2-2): DGGITQSPKYLFRKEGQNVTLSCEQNLNHDAMYWYRQDPGQGLRLIYYSQIVNDFQKGDIAEGYSVSREKKESFPLTVTSAQKNPTAFYLCASSMMVANTGELFFGEGSRLTVL.

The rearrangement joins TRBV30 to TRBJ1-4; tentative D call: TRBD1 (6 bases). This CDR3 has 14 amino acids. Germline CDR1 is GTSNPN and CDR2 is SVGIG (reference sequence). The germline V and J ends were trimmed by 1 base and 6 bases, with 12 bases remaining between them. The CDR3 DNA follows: TGTGCCTGGAGTGCAGGGGTCGTGGATGAAAAACTGTTTTTT. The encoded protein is CAWSAGVVDEKLFF.

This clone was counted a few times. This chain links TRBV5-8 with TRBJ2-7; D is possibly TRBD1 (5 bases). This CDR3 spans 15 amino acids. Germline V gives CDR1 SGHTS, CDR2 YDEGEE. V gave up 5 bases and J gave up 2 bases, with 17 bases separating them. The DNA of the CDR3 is TGTGCCAGCAGGGTCGGACACCTCTCTACCTACGAGCAGTACTTC. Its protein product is CASRVGHLSTYEQYF.

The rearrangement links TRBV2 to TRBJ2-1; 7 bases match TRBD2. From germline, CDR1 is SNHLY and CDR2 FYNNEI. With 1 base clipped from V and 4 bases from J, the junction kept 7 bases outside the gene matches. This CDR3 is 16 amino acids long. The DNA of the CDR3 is TGTGCCAGCAGTGAAGTACGAGCTAGCGGATACAATGAGCAGTTCTTC. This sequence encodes CASSEVRASGYNEQFF. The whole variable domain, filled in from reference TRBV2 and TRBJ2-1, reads EPEVTQTPSHQVTQMGQEVILRCVPISNHLYFYWYRQILGQKVEFLVSFYNNEISEKSEIFDDQFSVERPDGSNFTLKIRSTKLEDSAMYFCASSEVRASGYNEQFFGPGTRLTVL.

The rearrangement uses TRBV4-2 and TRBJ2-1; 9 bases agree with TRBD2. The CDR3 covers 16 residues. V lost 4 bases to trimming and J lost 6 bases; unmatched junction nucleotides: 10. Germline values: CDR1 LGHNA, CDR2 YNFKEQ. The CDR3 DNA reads TGTGCCAGCAGCCCGCCCCGGGCGGGGGGGCTCAATGAGCAGTTCTTC. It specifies CASSPPRAGGLNEQFF.

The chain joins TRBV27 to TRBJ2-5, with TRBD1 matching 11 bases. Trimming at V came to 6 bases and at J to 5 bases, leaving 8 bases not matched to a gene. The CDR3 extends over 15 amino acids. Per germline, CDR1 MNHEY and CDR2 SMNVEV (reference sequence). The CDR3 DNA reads TGTGCCAGCAGGTCCGGGACAGGGGGGTGGGAGACCCAGTACTTC. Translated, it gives CASRSGTGGWETQYF.

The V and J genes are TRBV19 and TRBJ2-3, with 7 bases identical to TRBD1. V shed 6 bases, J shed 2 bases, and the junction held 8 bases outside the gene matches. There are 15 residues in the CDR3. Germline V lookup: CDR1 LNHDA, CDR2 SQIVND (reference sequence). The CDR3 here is CASRDLRGSTDTQYF. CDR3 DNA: TGTGCCAGTAGGGACCTCAGGGGGTCCACAGATACGCAGTATTTT. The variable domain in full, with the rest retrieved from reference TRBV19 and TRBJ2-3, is DGGITQSPKYLFRKEGQNVTLSCEQNLNHDAMYWYRQDPGQGLRLIYYSQIVNDFQKGDIAEGYSVSREKKESFPLTVTSAQKNPTAFYLCASRDLRGSTDTQYFGPGTRLTVL.

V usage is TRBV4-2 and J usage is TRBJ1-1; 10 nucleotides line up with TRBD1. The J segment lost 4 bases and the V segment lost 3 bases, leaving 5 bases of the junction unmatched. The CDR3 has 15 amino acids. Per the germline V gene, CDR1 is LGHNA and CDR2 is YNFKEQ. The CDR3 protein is CASSQTGGRSTEAFF. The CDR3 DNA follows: TGTGCCAGCAGCCAGACAGGGGGCAGGAGCACTGAAGCTTTCTTT.

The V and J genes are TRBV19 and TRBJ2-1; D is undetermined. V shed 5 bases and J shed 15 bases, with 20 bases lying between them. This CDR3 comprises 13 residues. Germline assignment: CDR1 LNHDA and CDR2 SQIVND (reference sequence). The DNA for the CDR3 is TGTGCCAGTAGTCTTGGTTCGGTTCTCCTTCGGTTCTTC. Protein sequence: CASSLGSVLLRFF.

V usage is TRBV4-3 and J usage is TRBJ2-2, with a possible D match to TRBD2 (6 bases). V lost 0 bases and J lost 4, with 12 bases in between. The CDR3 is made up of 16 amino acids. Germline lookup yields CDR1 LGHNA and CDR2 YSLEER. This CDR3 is CASSQEGGVGTGELFF. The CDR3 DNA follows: TGCGCCAGCAGCCAAGAGGGGGGAGTCGGCACCGGGGAGCTGTTTTTT.